These 12 T cell receptor beta chains came from one sample sequenced in a study of CXCR3-negative and CXCR3-positive naive CD8 T cells. Study-wide results and caveats: The TRB CDR3s that CXCR3-positive naive cells carried were more hydrophobic than those of CXCR3-negative naive cells.

UMI-labeled 5' RACE TRB cDNA libraries were prepared from the cells. TCRdb re-called the 5' RACE reads and gives one entry per CDR3 protein, without DNA. Listed are about 60,000 distinct CDR3 sequences; more than 0.5% falls within the top ten. For these receptors, no antigen is known. The sequenced sample consisted of naive CXCR3+ CD8+ T cells from blood. Stated subset: CD45RO-CCR7+CD27+CD95- naive CD8+ T cells expressing CXCR3 (TNR3+). The receptors shown here come from a human donor in good health. Some clones in this sample may be carry-over from other donors' samples.

The chain joins TRBV20-1 to TRBJ2-5; lacking DNA, the TRBD1 call made by TCRdb goes unchecked. The germline gives CDR1 DFQATT, CDR2 SNEGSKA (reference sequence). The CDR3 is made up of 13 amino acids. The CDR3 reads CSARARGPETQYF.

The J gene is TRBJ2-7, the V gene TRBV12-3 or TRBV12-4; TCRdb selects TRBD1, and the lack of DNA leaves this call unchecked. The CDR3 is 14 residues long. CDR3 sequence reads: CASSLGTGANEQYF.

J is TRBJ2-3 and V is TRBV15; the TCRdb D gene call, TRBD1, has no DNA to confirm it. CDR1 LNHNV and CDR2 YYDKDF come from the germline V gene (reference sequence). The CDR3 length is 14 residues. CDR3: CATSRGPRADTQYF.

The chain employs TRBV20-1 and TRBJ2-1; TCRdb picks TRBD2, but there is no DNA to check that call. The CDR3 is made up of 15 amino acids. Germline CDR1 and CDR2: DFQATT and SNEGSKA (reference sequence). CDR3 sequence: CSARHSGGAINEQFF.

The V call is TRBV7-8, the J call TRBJ2-2; TCRdb's assignment of TRBD1 cannot be checked, as there is no DNA. CDR3 length: 17 amino acids. Germline V gene data show CDR1 as SGHVS and CDR2 as FQNEAQ. The CDR3 reads CASTLLIGGVGTGELFF.

The gene calls are TRBV28 and TRBJ2-3; TCRdb names TRBD2, which stays unverified in the absence of DNA. Germline CDR1 MDHEN, CDR2 SYDVKM. The CDR3 has 16 amino acids. The CDR3 loop reads CASSRFGGGILDTQYF. Supplemented by reference TRBV28 and TRBJ2-3, the full variable domain reads DVKVTQSSRYLVKRTGEKVFLECVQDMDHENMFWYRQDPGLGLRLIYFSYDVKMKEKGDIPEGYSVSREKKERFSLILESASTNQTSMYLCASSRFGGGILDTQYFGPGTRLTVL.

By frequency, this clonotype is medium-sized. The rearrangement joins TRBV7-6 to TRBJ1-1. This CDR3 spans 16 amino acids. In germline, CDR1 is SGHVS, CDR2 FNYEAQ. CDR3 residues: CASSSPAGGKNTEAFF.

V is TRBV20-1 and J is TRBJ1-1. The germline gives CDR1 DFQATT, CDR2 SNEGSKA (reference sequence). The CDR3 is 14 residues long. CDR3 region: CSARDLWGNTEAFF.

The chain is built from TRBV29-1 and TRBJ1-5. The CDR3 consists of 13 residues. Germline V gene lookup returns CDR1 SQVTM and CDR2 ANQGSEA. CDR3 sequence: CSVVEESNQPQHF.

This chain joins TRBV12-3 or TRBV12-4 and TRBJ2-1; the TRBD2 assignment by TCRdb is unverifiable without DNA. The CDR3 contains 17 residues. CDR3 sequence reads: CASSSRTSGGNYNEQFF.

V is TRBV4-3 and J is TRBJ2-5; TCRdb proposes TRBD2, but this gene call is untestable without DNA. Looked up from germline, CDR1 is LGHNA and CDR2 is YSLEER. The length of the CDR3 is 15 residues. CDR3 sequence reads: CASSQDRGQQETQYF.

This chain connects TRBV7-6 to TRBJ1-2; the D gene TCRdb calls, TRBD1, cannot be checked with no DNA. CDR1 SGHVS and CDR2 FNYEAQ come from the germline V gene. The CDR3 totals 15 residues. The CDR3 reads CASSLRASTNYGYTF.